The 14 T cell receptor beta chains given below trace back to one sample, sequenced in a study of blood T cell repertoires in COVID-19 (dated by TCRdb to the early 2020s). Library preparation employed the immunoSEQ multiplex PCR assay. Entries here come from immuneACCESS through TCRdb and include only in-frame sequences with V and J called. Some clones fail to appear in such tables; in the studies checked, an unresolved V gene covers under half of the shortfall, and the cause of the remainder is unknown. Counted in this sample were around 56,000 clones; roughly 90% of them appeared once. The top ten clones comprise 20% of the sample. Sequences were obtained from peripheral blood. These TCRs come from a human donor in a cohort sampled during active COVID-19.

The rearrangement links TRBV19 to TRBJ2-5; TRBD2 matches at 15 bases. Germline V gives CDR1 LNHDA, CDR2 SQIVND (reference sequence). The CDR3 sequence is 18 residues long. V shed 5 bases, J shed 5 bases, and the junction held 12 bases outside the gene matches. The CDR3 DNA reads as TGTGCCAGTAGTCACGGACTAGCGGGGGGGCGGTTATTGGAGACCCAGTACTTC. Translated: CASSHGLAGGRLLETQYF. Together with reference TRBV19 and TRBJ2-5, the CDR3 gives the full variable domain: DGGITQSPKYLFRKEGQNVTLSCEQNLNHDAMYWYRQDPGQGLRLIYYSQIVNDFQKGDIAEGYSVSREKKESFPLTVTSAQKNPTAFYLCASSHGLAGGRLLETQYFGPGTRLLVL.

This clone has a single count. The chain uses TRBV6-5 and TRBJ1-2; maybe TRBD1 (6 bases). The germline V gene encodes CDR1 MNHEY and CDR2 SVGAGI. V shed 2 bases and J shed 0 bases, with 13 bases lying between them. This CDR3 comprises 16 residues. The CDR3 here is CASSYGRGESNYGYTF. The CDR3, as DNA: TGTGCCAGCAGTTACGGGAGGGGGGAATCTAACTATGGCTACACCTTC.

The chain is built from TRBV25-1 and TRBJ1-2, with a weak D call TRBD1 (6 bases). The CDR3 contains 14 residues. V lost 4 bases to trimming and J lost 4 bases, with 13 bases between them. Germline V gives CDR1 MGHDK, CDR2 SYGVNS. CDR3 coding DNA: TGTGCCAGCAGTGGAACAGGGAGTAGCTATGGCTACACCTTC. This translates into CASSGTGSSYGYTF.

V and J are TRBV7-2 and TRBJ2-5; 9 nucleotides match TRBD1. The V and J ends lost 6 bases and 5 bases, in that order; junction bases with no gene match: 10. The CDR3 runs to 15 residues. Germline assignment: CDR1 SGHTA and CDR2 FQGNSA. CDR3 protein: CASSSKGQGDETQYF. CDR3 DNA sequence: TGTGCCAGCAGTTCCAAGGGACAGGGTGATGAGACCCAGTACTTC.

This rearrangement joins TRBV19 to TRBJ1-2; 7 bases are a match to TRBD1. This CDR3 has 15 amino acids. Trimming removed 8 bases from V and 7 bases from J; junction bases left unmatched: 16. The germline CDR1 and CDR2 sequences are LNHDA and SQIVND (reference sequence). The CDR3 DNA reads as TGTGCCAGTTTGCTGACAGGGCTCGAAGCGGGTGGCTACACCTTC. Encoded protein: CASLLTGLEAGGYTF.

This chain connects TRBV1 to TRBJ2-3; the D call of TRBD2 is as the table states it, not checked on the DNA. TRBV1 is a recognized pseudogene. The CDR3 spans 21 residues. This CDR3 reads CTSSPRGTSGGRNQNYNTQYF. The CDR3 coding sequence is TGCACCAGCAGCCCACGTGGAACTAGCGGGGGCCGAAATCAAAATTATAATACGCAGTATTTT.

The chain couples TRBV7-9 to TRBJ1-5; 7 nucleotides align to TRBD1. V lost 5 bases, J lost 3 bases, and 7 bases stayed unmatched. Per the germline V gene, CDR1 is SEHNR and CDR2 is FQNEAQ (reference sequence). This CDR3 spans 15 amino acids. CDR3 sequence: CASSAGTAFNQPQHF. The CDR3 DNA is TGTGCCAGCAGCGCAGGGACAGCTTTCAATCAGCCCCAGCATTTT.

The chain combines TRBV7-9 with TRBJ1-1; TRBD1 agrees at 7 bases. V shed 9 bases and J 5 bases; nucleotides not matched to a gene: 6. The CDR3 contains 12 residues. Germline loops: CDR1 SEHNR, CDR2 FQNEAQ (reference sequence). This CDR3 is CASKTGATEAFF. The CDR3 DNA follows: TGTGCCAGTAAAACAGGGGCAACTGAAGCTTTCTTT. Filled out from reference TRBV7-9 and TRBJ1-1, the complete variable domain reads DTGVSQNPRHKITKRGQNVTFRCDPISEHNRLYWYRQTLGQGPEFLTYFQNEAQLEKSRLLSDRFSAERPKGSFSTLEIQRTEQGDSAMYLCASKTGATEAFFGQGTRLTVV.

CDR3 bases: TGCAGCGTTGAACCCTGGGCACAGGGGGCGTATGAGCAGTTCTTC. Its protein product is CSVEPWAQGAYEQFF. This rearrangement joins TRBV29-1 to TRBJ2-1; TRBD1 matches 9 bases. Germline V gives CDR1 SQVTM, CDR2 ANQGSEA. CDR3 length: 15 amino acids. J lost 8 bases, V lost 2 bases, and 10 bases had no gene match.

The chain combines TRBV12-3 or TRBV12-4 with TRBJ2-2; no definite D call. The V gene lost 7 bases and the J gene lost 8 bases, with 11 bases spanning the gap. There are 12 residues in the CDR3. CDR3 bases: TGTGCCAGCACCCTGCGGCAAGGGGAGCTGTTTTTT. It is translated as CASTLRQGELFF.

Here the CDR3 DNA reads TGCGCCAGCAGCCCCGCAGGGGGCGCCAATCAGCCCCAGCATTTT. Encoded protein: CASSPAGGANQPQHF. J is TRBJ1-5 and V is TRBV23-1; the match to TRBD1 covers 8 bases. TRBV23-1 is identified as an open reading frame with a role that is uncertain. J gave up 3 bases and V 6 bases, and 7 bases lay outside the gene matches. The CDR3 totals 15 residues.

The rearrangement links TRBV9 to TRBJ2-1; D ambiguous. This CDR3 is built from 16 residues. Trimming removed 4 bases from V and 6 bases from J, with 20 bases in between. Germline V gene sequence: CDR1 SGDLS, CDR2 YYNGEE. The CDR3 DNA follows: TGTGCCAGCAGCTCTCAGGCCCCTACCCTCGGCAATGAGCAGTTCTTC. Protein sequence: CASSSQAPTLGNEQFF.

The chain uses TRBV5-6 and TRBJ2-7; TRBD2 matches 12 bases. Trimming took 2 bases from V and 3 from J; bases not matched to a gene: 6. Germline CDR1 and CDR2: SGHDT and YYEEEE. CDR3 size: 16 residues. The CDR3 region has the DNA TGTGCCAGCAGCTTTAGACGGACTAGCGGGATCTACGAGCAGTACTTC. Translation gives CASSFRRTSGIYEQYF.

J is TRBJ2-3 and V is TRBV27; TRBD2 matches at 11 bases. J gave up 2 bases and V 6 bases, and 4 bases lay outside the gene matches. The CDR3 has 15 residues. Germline V gives CDR1 MNHEY, CDR2 SMNVEV (reference sequence). The CDR3: CASSRTSGLTDTQYF. The DNA of the CDR3 is TGTGCCAGCAGCCGGACTAGCGGGCTCACAGATACGCAGTATTTT.